One TCR beta chain is described in this entry. This sample was included in a study of blood T cells in healthy people across ages. CDR1 and CDR2 (germline): SGHDN, FVKESK. The CDR3 contains 15 residues. V was trimmed by 5 bases and J by 4 bases, leaving 17 bases between them. A second about 7 to 12 cycle PCR used barcoded and J-beta primers. TCRdb reanalysed the 5' RACE reads using MiXCR and keeps one entry per CDR3 protein. The data show 1 million or so distinct CDR3 sequences, 45% seen once. The rearrangement uses TRBV14 and TRBJ1-1; D is undetermined. This clonotype was sampled from a woman aged 60 to 75 in good health. The material sequenced was blood. The CDR3 region has the DNA TGTGCCAGCAGCTGGGATCTCGGGATTAGCACTGAAGCTTTCTTT. Protein: CASSWDLGISTEAFF.